The clone carrying this T cell receptor beta chain has just a few counts. Patients of the Seattle cohort, enrolled during active infection, were followed longitudinally. Germline-derived CDR1 and CDR2 are SGHRS and YFSETQ. V was cut by 4 bases and J by 5 bases, with 24 bases left in between. The CDR3 extends over 17 amino acids. These data originate in a study of blood T cell repertoires in COVID-19. Across the whole study: Spain, Italy and the United States supplied samples that represented acute and convalescent COVID-19.

Authors' data handling: Scientists estimated how many nucleated cells there were by amplifying reference gene primers. Only in-frame clones appear in the TCRdb table, and some are missing; sequencing was by immunoSEQ multiplex PCR. D and trimming were read from the DNA, whereas the V and J calls and clone size are those reported in that table. The sample consists of 300,000 to 400,000 clones, 90% of them appearing once. The sample was peripheral blood. This receptor was obtained from a woman aged 30 to 39 with COVID-19, enrolled during active disease. The genes are TRBV5-1 and TRBJ1-1; perhaps TRBD1 as D (5 bases). The CDR3 DNA reads as TGCGCCAGCAGCCCGGGGGTTTATTCGACCCGGGGTACTGAAGCTTTCTTT. Residues: CASSPGVYSTRGTEAFF.